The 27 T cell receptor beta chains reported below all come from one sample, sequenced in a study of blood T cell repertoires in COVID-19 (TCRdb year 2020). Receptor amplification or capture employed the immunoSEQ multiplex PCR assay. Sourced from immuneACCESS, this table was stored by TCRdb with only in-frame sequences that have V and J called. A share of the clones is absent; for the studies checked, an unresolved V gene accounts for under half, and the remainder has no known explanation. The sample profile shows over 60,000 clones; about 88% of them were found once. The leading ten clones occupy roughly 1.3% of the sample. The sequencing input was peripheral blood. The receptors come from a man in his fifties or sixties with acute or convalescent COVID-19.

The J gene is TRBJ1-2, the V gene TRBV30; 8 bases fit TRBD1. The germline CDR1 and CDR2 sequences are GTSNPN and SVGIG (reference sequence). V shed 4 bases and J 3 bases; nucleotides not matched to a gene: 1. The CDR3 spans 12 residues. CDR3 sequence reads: CAWKGQDYGYTF. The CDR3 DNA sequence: TGTGCCTGGAAGGGACAGGACTATGGCTACACCTTC. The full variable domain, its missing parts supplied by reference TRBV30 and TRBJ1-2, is SQTIHQWPATLVQPVGSPLSLECTVEGTSNPNLYWYRQAAGRGLQLLFYSVGIGQISSEVPQNLSASRPQDRQFILSSKKLLLSDSGFYLCAWKGQDYGYTFGSGTRLTVV.

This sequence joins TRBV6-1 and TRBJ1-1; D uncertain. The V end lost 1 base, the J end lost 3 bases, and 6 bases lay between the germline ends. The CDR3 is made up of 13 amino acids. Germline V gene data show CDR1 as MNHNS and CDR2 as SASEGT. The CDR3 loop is CASSEDSYTEAFF. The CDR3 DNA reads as TGTGCCAGCAGTGAAGATAGCTACACTGAAGCTTTCTTT.

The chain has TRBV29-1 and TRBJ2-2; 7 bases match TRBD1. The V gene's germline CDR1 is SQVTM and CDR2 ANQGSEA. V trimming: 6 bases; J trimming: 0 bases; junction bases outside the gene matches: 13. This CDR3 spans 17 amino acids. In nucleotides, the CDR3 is TGCAGCGTAGGAGACAGGGCCTTAACGTCGAACACCGGGGAGCTGTTTTTT. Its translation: CSVGDRALTSNTGELFF.

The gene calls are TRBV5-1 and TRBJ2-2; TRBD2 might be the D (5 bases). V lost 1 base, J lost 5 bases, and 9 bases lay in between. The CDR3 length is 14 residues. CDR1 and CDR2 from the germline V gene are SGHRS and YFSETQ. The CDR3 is CASSLYPGTGELFF. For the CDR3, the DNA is TGCGCCAGCAGCTTGTATCCGGGAACCGGGGAGCTGTTTTTT. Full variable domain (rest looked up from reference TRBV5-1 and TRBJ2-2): KAGVTQTPRYLIKTRGQQVTLSCSPISGHRSVSWYQQTPGQGLQFLFEYFSETQRNKGNFPGRFSGRQFSNSRSEMNVSTLELGDSALYLCASSLYPGTGELFFGEGSRLTVL.

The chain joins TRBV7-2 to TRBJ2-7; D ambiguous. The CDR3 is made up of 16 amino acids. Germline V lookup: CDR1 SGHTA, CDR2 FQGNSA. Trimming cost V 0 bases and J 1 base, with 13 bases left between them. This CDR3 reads CASSLAQARWSYEQYF. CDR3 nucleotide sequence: TGTGCCAGCAGCTTAGCTCAGGCAAGATGGTCCTACGAGCAGTACTTC.

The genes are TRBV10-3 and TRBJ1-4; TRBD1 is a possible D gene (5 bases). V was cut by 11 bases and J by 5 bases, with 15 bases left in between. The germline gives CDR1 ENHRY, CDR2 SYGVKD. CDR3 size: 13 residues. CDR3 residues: CAASTGGNEKLFF. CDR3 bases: TGTGCCGCCAGTACCGGGGGGAATGAAAAACTGTTTTTT.

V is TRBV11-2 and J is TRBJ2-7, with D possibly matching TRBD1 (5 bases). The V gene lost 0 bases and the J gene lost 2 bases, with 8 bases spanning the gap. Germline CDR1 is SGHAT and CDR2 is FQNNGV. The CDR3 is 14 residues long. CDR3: CASSLDQGPYEQYF. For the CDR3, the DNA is TGTGCCAGCAGCTTAGATCAGGGCCCCTACGAGCAGTACTTC.

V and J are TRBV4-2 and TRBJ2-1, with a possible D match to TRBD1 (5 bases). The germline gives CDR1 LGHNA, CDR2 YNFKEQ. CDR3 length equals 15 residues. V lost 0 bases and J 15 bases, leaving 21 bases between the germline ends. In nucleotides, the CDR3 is TGTGCCAGCAGCCAAGATTCCGCGACTTTACAAAGGGGGTTCTTC. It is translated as CASSQDSATLQRGFF.

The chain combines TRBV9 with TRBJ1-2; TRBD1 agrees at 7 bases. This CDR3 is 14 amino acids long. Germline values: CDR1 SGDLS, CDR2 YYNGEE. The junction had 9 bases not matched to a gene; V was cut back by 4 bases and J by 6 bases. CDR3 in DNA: TGTGCCAGCAGCACACTGACAGGGTTAGATGGCTACACCTTC. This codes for CASSTLTGLDGYTF. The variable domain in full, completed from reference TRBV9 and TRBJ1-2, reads DSGVTQTPKHLITATGQRVTLRCSPRSGDLSVYWYQQSLDQGLQFLIQYYNGEERAKGNILERFSAQQFPDLHSELNLSSLELGDSALYFCASSTLTGLDGYTFGSGTRLTVV.

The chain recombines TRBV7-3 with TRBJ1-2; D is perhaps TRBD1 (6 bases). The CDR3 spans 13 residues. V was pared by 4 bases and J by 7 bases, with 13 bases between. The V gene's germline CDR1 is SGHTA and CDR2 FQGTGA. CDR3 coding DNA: TGTGCCAGCAGCTCGAGTACAGGGTCTGGCTACACCTTC. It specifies CASSSSTGSGYTF.

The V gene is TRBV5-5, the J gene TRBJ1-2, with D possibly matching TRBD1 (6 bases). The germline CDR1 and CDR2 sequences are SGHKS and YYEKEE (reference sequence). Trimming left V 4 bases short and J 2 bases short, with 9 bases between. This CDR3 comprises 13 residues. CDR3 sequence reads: CASSETGNYGYTF. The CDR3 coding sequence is TGTGCCAGCAGCGAAACAGGGAACTATGGCTACACCTTC.

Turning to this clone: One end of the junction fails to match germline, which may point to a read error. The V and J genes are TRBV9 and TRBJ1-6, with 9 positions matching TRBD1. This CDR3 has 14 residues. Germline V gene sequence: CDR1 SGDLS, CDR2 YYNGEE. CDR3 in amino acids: CASSGGTGYSPLHF. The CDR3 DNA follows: TGTGCCAGTAGCGGGGGGACAGGGTATTCACCCCTCCACTTT.

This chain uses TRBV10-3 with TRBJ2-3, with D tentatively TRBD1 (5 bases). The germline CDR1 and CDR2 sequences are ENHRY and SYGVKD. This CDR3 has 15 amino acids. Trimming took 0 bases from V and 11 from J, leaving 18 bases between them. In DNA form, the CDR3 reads TGTGCCATCAGTGAGTCGACCGATCCAAGGGGTAGGCAGTATTTT. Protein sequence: CAISESTDPRGRQYF.

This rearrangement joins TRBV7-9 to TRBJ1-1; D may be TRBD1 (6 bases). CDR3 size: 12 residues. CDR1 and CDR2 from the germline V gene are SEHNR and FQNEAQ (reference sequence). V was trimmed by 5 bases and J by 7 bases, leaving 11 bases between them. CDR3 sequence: CASSLRGIEAFF. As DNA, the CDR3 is TGTGCCAGCAGCCTTAGGGGGATTGAAGCTTTCTTT.

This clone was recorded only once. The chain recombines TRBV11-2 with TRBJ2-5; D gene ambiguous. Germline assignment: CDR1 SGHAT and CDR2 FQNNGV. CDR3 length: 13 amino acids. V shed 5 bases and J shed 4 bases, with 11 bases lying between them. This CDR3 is CASSPWPGETQYF. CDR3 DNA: TGTGCCAGCAGCCCATGGCCGGGAGAGACCCAGTACTTC.

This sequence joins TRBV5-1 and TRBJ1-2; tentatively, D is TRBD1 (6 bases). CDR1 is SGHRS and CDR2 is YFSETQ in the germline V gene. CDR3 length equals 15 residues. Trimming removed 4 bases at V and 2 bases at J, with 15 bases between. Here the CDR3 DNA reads TGCGCCAGCAGCATTACAGGGATCCCAAACTATGGCTACACCTTC. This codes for CASSITGIPNYGYTF.

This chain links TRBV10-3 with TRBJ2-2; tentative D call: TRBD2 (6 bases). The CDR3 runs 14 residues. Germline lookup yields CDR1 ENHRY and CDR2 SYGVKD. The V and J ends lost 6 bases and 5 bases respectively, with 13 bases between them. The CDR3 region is CAISFGGGTGELFF. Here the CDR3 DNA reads TGTGCCATCAGCTTTGGAGGAGGGACCGGGGAGCTGTTTTTT.

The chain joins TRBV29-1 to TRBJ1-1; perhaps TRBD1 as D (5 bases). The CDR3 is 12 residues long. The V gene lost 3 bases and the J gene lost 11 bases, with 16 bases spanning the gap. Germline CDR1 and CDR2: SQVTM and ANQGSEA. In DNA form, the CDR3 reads TGCAGCGTTGAGAGCCAGGGAAGTAGGGCTTTCTTT. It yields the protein CSVESQGSRAFF.

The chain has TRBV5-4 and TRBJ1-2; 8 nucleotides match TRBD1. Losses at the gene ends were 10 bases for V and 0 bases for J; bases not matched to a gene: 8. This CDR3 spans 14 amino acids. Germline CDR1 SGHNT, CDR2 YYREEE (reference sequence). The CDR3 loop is CAVSPGQANYGYTF. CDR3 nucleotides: TGTGCCGTAAGTCCGGGACAGGCTAACTATGGCTACACCTTC.

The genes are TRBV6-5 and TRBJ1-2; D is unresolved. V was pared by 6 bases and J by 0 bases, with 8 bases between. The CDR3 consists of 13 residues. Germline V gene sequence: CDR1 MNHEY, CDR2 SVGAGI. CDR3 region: CASSLTSNYGYTF. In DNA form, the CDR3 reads TGTGCCAGCAGCTTAACATCTAACTATGGCTACACCTTC.

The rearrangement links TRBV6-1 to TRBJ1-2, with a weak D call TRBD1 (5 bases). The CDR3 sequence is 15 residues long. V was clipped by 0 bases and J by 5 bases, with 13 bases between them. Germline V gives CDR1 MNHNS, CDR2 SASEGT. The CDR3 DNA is TGTGCCAGCAGTGAAGCTCAGGGCGGGAGGTATGGCTACACCTTC. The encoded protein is CASSEAQGGRYGYTF.

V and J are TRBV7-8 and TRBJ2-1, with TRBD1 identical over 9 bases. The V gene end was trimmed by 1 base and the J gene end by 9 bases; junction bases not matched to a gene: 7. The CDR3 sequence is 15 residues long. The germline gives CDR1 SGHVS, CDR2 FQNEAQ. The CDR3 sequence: CASSLVQGAGGEQFF. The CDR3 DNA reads TGTGCCAGCAGCTTAGTACAGGGGGCTGGTGGTGAGCAGTTCTTC.

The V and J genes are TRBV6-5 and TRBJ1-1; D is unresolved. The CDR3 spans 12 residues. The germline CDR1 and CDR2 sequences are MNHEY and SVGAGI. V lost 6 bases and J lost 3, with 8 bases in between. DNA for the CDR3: TGTGCCAGCAGGTCTATAGACACTGAAGCTTTCTTT. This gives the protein CASRSIDTEAFF.

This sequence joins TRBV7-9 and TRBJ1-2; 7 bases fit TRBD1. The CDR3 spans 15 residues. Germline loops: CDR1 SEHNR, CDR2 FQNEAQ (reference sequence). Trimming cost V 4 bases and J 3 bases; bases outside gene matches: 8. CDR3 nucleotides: TGTGCCAGCAGCTCCACACAGGGGTTGTACTATGGCTACACCTTC. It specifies CASSSTQGLYYGYTF.

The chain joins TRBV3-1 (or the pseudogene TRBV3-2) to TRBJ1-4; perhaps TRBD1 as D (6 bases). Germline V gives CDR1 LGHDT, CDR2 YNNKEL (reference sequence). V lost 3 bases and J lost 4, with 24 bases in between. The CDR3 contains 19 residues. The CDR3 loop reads CASSQGALSGGKGNEKLFF. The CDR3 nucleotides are TGTGCCAGCAGCCAGGGGGCCCTAAGTGGGGGCAAGGGTAATGAAAAACTGTTTTTT.

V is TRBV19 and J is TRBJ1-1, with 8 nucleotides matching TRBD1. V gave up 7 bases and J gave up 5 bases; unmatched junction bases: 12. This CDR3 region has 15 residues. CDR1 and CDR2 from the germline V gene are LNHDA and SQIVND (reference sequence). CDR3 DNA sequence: TGTGCCAGTATTGACCTTGACAGGGGCGGGACTGAAGCTTTCTTT. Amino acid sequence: CASIDLDRGGTEAFF.

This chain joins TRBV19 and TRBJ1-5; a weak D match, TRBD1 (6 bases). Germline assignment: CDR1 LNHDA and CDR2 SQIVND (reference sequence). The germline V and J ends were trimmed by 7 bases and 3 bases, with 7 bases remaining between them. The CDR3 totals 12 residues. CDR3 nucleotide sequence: TGTGCCAGTATGGGGGCCAATCAGCCCCAGCATTTT. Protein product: CASMGANQPQHF.